The present TCR beta chain was sequenced within a study of T cell changes during pregnancy in multiple sclerosis. CDR1 is MNHEY, CDR2 SVGAGI, per germline. The CDR3 is 14 residues long. J lost 10 bases, V lost 2 bases, and 9 bases had no gene match. Method: immunoSEQ multiplex PCR; TCRdb's copy keeps in-frame clones and lacks some. The table includes around 60,000 clones, under 95% detected once. This clonotype was obtained from a female donor with multiple sclerosis, enrolled in a pregnancy study. This sample comprised CD8+ T cells from peripheral blood mononuclear cells, obtained in the third trimester of pregnancy. The chain uses TRBV6-5 and TRBJ2-7; 9 bases map to TRBD2. Here the CDR3 DNA reads TGTGCCAGCAGTTACAAGGGCGGGAGGGCCGGACAGTACTTC. As protein: CASSYKGGRAGQYF.